The entry that follows covers one T cell receptor (beta chain) sequence. Its antigen specificity is not known. Per-base qualities were not stored, and no clone one base away is much larger. Counted from cysteine to phenylalanine, this CDR3 has 13 amino acids. Just the 39-base CDR3 DNA is kept, in frame starting at base 1. CDR1 and CDR2 are drawn from the germline V gene: SNHLY, FYNNEI. V lost 3 bases and J lost 14 bases, and the count of bases not matched to a germline gene is 7. TCRbeta CDR3 regions were amplified from genomic DNA by means of the immunoSEQ Assay, a bias-controlled multiplex PCR. The published analysis was carried out like this. Within the assay, amplification of reference gene primers was used to estimate how many nucleated cells each sample contained. Sequence reads were collapsed and filtered to measure the absolute abundance of every unique TCRbeta CDR3 rearrangement. For each sample, productive Simpson clonality was calculated by taking the square root of Simpson's diversity index across productive rearrangements. The table was pulled from immuneACCESS by TCRdb, which kept in-frame rearrangements only. Such tables lose some clones; where checked, under half of the loss comes from unresolved V genes, and the rest has no known cause. The D gene and trimming were derived from the DNA, and the V and J assignments and clone size from that table. Here the sample has 150,000 to 200,000 clones; roughly 90% occur a single time. The leading ten clones occupy approximately 4.9% of the sample.

The sample originates from a study of blood T cell repertoires in COVID-19 (TCRdb year 2020). With respect to the entire study: Samples covering the acute and convalescent phases of COVID-19 were provided by collaborators in the United States, Italy and Spain. Nearly every sample came with metadata listing a de-identified subject ID, COVID-19 status, age in years and sex. The dataset comprised deeply sampled blood TCRbeta repertoires from subjects exposed to, actively infected with, or recovered from COVID-19. The prospective study material was composed of cDNA or gDNA derived from T cells, B-cell-depleted T cells, or PBMCs. Samples were obtained from the ongoing ImmuneRACE study (first 160 participants) and from over 1,000 subjects provided by 6 global collaborators. Where available, HLA class I and class II types were taken from metadata supplied by the sample provider and were not determined by assay-based typing. The repertoires were made available in a free public database intended to serve as a resource for research on the immune response to SARS-CoV-2. The study at large found these results: Clinical and demographic metadata were provided uncurated, with the amount varying by source and participant.

In Seattle, one collaborating source enrolled patients while the infection was active and tracked those patients longitudinally over the course of disease. Whole blood was collected in K2EDTA tubes by collaborating institutions according to the institutions' own protocols. For TCRbeta analysis, collaborators shipped samples as frozen whole blood, isolated PBMCs, or DNA extracted from either of those sample types. The sequence is built from TRBV2 and TRBJ2-3; 11 middle bases align to TRBD2. The receptor was isolated from a man aged 25-40 years with COVID-19, enrolled during active disease. Material: peripheral blood. The nucleotide sequence is given as TGTGCCAGCAGTGATATAGGTAGCGGGAGGGGGTATTTT. Translated, it reads CASSDIGSGRGYF. Where the CDR3 stops, the reference TRBV2 and TRBJ2-3 genes take over; the full variable domain is EPEVTQTPSHQVTQMGQEVILRCVPISNHLYFYWYRQILGQKVEFLVSFYNNEISEKSEIFDDQFSVERPDGSNFTLKIRSTKLEDSAMYFCASSDIGSGRGYFGPGTRLTVL.